The clone carrying this T cell receptor (beta chain) was detected a few times. Its antigen is undetermined. This record comes from a study of blood T cells in healthy people across ages. Study outcomes and limitations: Age showed a roughly linear inverse relationship with TCR beta diversity per million T cells.

Healthy Caucasians from Russia aged roughly 6 to 95 served as donors. Total RNA extracted from each sample amounted to at least 6 micrograms. For the second PCR, which ran for roughly 7 to 11 cycles, a sample-barcoded 5' primer and a J-beta primer mix were used. TCRdb re-called the 5' RACE reads with MiXCR, one entry per CDR3 protein. The sample holds about 730,000 distinct CDR3 sequences; about 40% are singletons and the top ten take under 25%. Trimming stripped 3 bases from V and 2 bases from J, with 12 bases between. There are 14 residues in the CDR3. Germline CDR1 SGDLS, CDR2 YYNGEE. Sample: blood. The V and J genes are TRBV9 and TRBJ2-7; perhaps TRBD1 as D (6 bases). The sequence was obtained from an older woman in good health. The CDR3 nucleotides are TGTGCCAGCAGCGGGTCGAACAGGGCCTACGAGCAGTACTTC. It is translated as CASSGSNRAYEQYF.